The 28 T cell receptor beta chains given below trace back to one sample, sequenced in a study of T cell responses to AZD1222 COVID-19 vaccine. Generated by immunoSEQ multiplex PCR, the TCRdb table keeps only in-frame clones and is missing some. Of 55,000 to 65,000 clones in the sample, 75% to 90% were seen once. The sequencing used peripheral blood, collected on day 0 of AZD1222 vaccination. Receptors originate from an adult in good health.

The V gene is TRBV2, the J gene TRBJ1-5, with 7 positions matching TRBD1. Germline V gene data show CDR1 as SNHLY and CDR2 as FYNNEI. Trimming took 7 bases from V and 7 from J; bases not matched to a gene: 7. The CDR3 is 13 residues long. CDR3 DNA: TGTGCCAGCACAAGGGGGCTAGGGCAGCCCCAGCATTTT. Encoded protein: CASTRGLGQPQHF.

The chain couples TRBV7-2 to TRBJ1-3, with 10 bases fitting TRBD1. Germline V gives CDR1 SGHTA, CDR2 FQGNSA. Trimming at V came to 3 bases and at J to 0 bases, leaving 5 bases not matched to a gene. CDR3 size: 17 residues. This chain's CDR3 is CASSFPTGGSSGNTIYF. The CDR3 DNA reads as TGTGCCAGCAGCTTTCCGACAGGGGGCAGCTCTGGAAACACCATATATTTT. The full variable domain, in which reference TRBV7-2 and TRBJ1-3 provide the parts outside the CDR3, is GAGVSQSPSNKVTEKGKDVELRCDPISGHTALYWYRQSLGQGLEFLIYFQGNSAPDKSGLPSDRFSAERTGGSVSTLTIQRTQQEDSAVYLCASSFPTGGSSGNTIYFGEGSWLTVV.

This clone was detected only once. The gene calls are TRBV2 and TRBJ1-6; D gene unclear. The CDR3 is made up of 17 amino acids. The germline V gene encodes CDR1 SNHLY and CDR2 FYNNEI. Trimming took 6 bases from V and 4 from J, leaving 19 bases between them. CDR3: CASRAIPGISYNSPLHF. As DNA, the CDR3 is TGTGCCAGCAGAGCTATCCCGGGAATCTCATATAATTCACCCCTCCACTTT.

The gene calls are TRBV5-1 and TRBJ1-5; D remains unclear. V was pared by 0 bases and J by 0 bases, with 1 base between. This CDR3 is 13 amino acids long. Germline V gives CDR1 SGHRS, CDR2 YFSETQ. The CDR3 reads CASSLDSNQPQHF. In nucleotides, the CDR3 is TGCGCCAGCAGCTTGGATAGCAATCAGCCCCAGCATTTT.

The rearrangement joins TRBV19 to TRBJ1-2, with 8 nucleotides matching TRBD1. Trimming took 3 bases from V and 4 from J; bases not matched to a gene: 7. The CDR3 is made up of 15 amino acids. Germline V CDR1 and CDR2: LNHDA, SQIVND (reference sequence). The CDR3 region is CASSIKADRAYGYTF. For the CDR3, the DNA is TGTGCCAGTAGTATTAAGGCGGACAGGGCCTATGGCTACACCTTC.

This clone was picked up one time. The chain joins TRBV30 to TRBJ1-6, with 10 nucleotides matching TRBD1. Germline CDR1 is GTSNPN and CDR2 is SVGIG (reference sequence). The CDR3 runs 17 residues. With 4 bases clipped from V and 5 bases from J, the junction kept 11 bases outside the gene matches. The CDR3 DNA reads TGTGCCTGGACTAAACGGACAGGGGGAATGGATAATTCACCCCTCCACTTT. The encoded protein is CAWTKRTGGMDNSPLHF.

The count of this clone is one. The chain employs TRBV13 and TRBJ1-3; D not certain. The CDR3 contains 16 residues. The V end was cut by 5 bases, the J end by 1 base, with 15 bases between. CDR1 is PRHDT, CDR2 FYEKMQ, per germline (reference sequence). CDR3 sequence (DNA): TGTGCCAGCAGCCACACTCCGGGGTTTTCTGGAAACACCATATATTTT. As protein: CASSHTPGFSGNTIYF.

The sample holds one count of this clone. The chain is built from TRBV5-1 and TRBJ2-7; possibly TRBD2 for D (6 bases). The CDR3 is 14 residues long. Trimming removed 1 base from V and 0 bases from J, with 8 bases in between. Germline lookup yields CDR1 SGHRS and CDR2 YFSETQ. CDR3 coding DNA: TGCGCCAGCAGCTTGCGCGGGGCCTCCTACGAGCAGTACTTC. Amino acid sequence: CASSLRGASYEQYF.

V gene TRBV10-1 combines with J gene TRBJ2-1; 7 bases are shared with TRBD2. The CDR3 extends over 15 amino acids. The germline CDR1 and CDR2 sequences are WNHNN and SYGVQD (reference sequence). J gave up 8 bases and V 0 bases, and 7 bases lay outside the gene matches. The DNA for the CDR3 is TGCGCCAGCAGTGAGTCGACAGCGGGGTTTGATGAGCAGTTCTTC. This codes for CASSESTAGFDEQFF.

V usage is TRBV7-8 and J usage is TRBJ2-7; perhaps TRBD1 as D (6 bases). V gave up 0 bases and J gave up 3 bases, with 12 bases separating them. The CDR3 totals 15 residues. Germline values: CDR1 SGHVS, CDR2 FQNEAQ. CDR3 amino acids: CASSLASDRFYEQYF. DNA for the CDR3: TGTGCCAGCAGCTTAGCATCGGACAGATTCTACGAGCAGTACTTC. Variable domain in full (rest from reference TRBV7-8 and TRBJ2-7): GAGVSQSPRYKVAKRGQDVALRCDPISGHVSLFWYQQALGQGPEFLTYFQNEAQLDKSGLPSDRFFAERPEGSVSTLKIQRTQQEDSAVYLCASSLASDRFYEQYFGPGTRLTVT.

The chain has TRBV10-3 and TRBJ2-5; D could derive from TRBD1 or TRBD2 (5 bases each). This CDR3 comprises 16 residues. V dropped 0 bases and J dropped 2 bases, with 13 bases sitting between them. Germline CDR1 and CDR2: ENHRY and SYGVKD. Written as DNA, the CDR3 is TGTGCCATCAGTGAGTCGAGGCAGGGAGAACAAGAGACCCAGTACTTC. It codes for CAISESRQGEQETQYF.

This chain links TRBV5-3 with TRBJ1-3, with TRBD1 matching over 8 bases. TRBV5-3 is known as an ORF, though its function is uncertain. The J segment lost 1 base and the V segment lost 4 bases, leaving 7 bases of the junction unmatched. The CDR3 runs to 16 residues. The CDR3 loop is CARSLPDRASGNTIYF. As DNA, the CDR3 is TGTGCCAGAAGCCTGCCGGACAGGGCGTCTGGAAACACCATATATTTT.

CDR3 residues: CASSFGSDRDYEKLFF. CDR3 DNA sequence: TGTGCCAGCAGCTTCGGCAGTGACAGGGACTACGAAAAACTGTTTTTT. The V and J genes are TRBV13 and TRBJ1-4; the match to TRBD1 covers 7 bases. Per the germline V gene, CDR1 is PRHDT and CDR2 is FYEKMQ (reference sequence). The CDR3 sequence is 16 residues long. V lost 3 bases, J lost 8 bases, and 12 bases stayed unmatched.

J is TRBJ2-5 and V is TRBV3-1 (or the pseudogene TRBV3-2), with TRBD1 as a possible D gene (6 bases). V was clipped by 0 bases and J by 5 bases, with 10 bases between them. The germline gives CDR1 LGHDT, CDR2 YNNKEL (reference sequence). The length of the CDR3 is 14 residues. CDR3 amino acids: CASSQDRGRETQYF. The CDR3 DNA reads TGTGCCAGCAGCCAAGACAGGGGCCGGGAGACCCAGTACTTC.

The chain is built from TRBV27 and TRBJ1-6; D is perhaps TRBD1 (5 bases). From germline, CDR1 is MNHEY and CDR2 SMNVEV (reference sequence). V lost 10 bases and J lost 10, with 23 bases in between. The CDR3 spans 15 residues. DNA for the CDR3: TGTGCCACCTCTCAGGACGGACAAACTCGGTCACCCCTCCACTTT. This gives the protein CATSQDGQTRSPLHF.

J is TRBJ2-1 and V is TRBV6-5, with D uncertain. The CDR3 is 13 residues long. The germline CDR1 and CDR2 sequences are MNHEY and SVGAGI. Trimming shortened V by 6 bases and J by 5 bases, and 11 bases separated the two germline ends. The CDR3 region has the DNA TGTGCCAGCAGCGCTACACTTAACAATGAGCAGTTCTTC. Protein sequence: CASSATLNNEQFF.

V and J are TRBV29-1 and TRBJ1-1, with D tentatively TRBD1 (6 bases). V lost 5 bases and J 4 bases, leaving 17 bases between the germline ends. Germline V gives CDR1 SQVTM, CDR2 ANQGSEA. The CDR3 loop spans 14 amino acids. The CDR3 DNA reads as TGCAGCGTTCGAGGGCTGGGGGCGGTCACTGAAGCTTTCTTT. Encoded protein: CSVRGLGAVTEAFF.

The J gene is TRBJ2-2, the V gene TRBV5-1; TRBD2 agrees at 7 bases. CDR1 and CDR2 (germline): SGHRS, YFSETQ. V was clipped by 4 bases and J by 7 bases; unmatched bases: 7. This CDR3 has 14 amino acids. CDR3 DNA: TGCGCCAGCAGCAAAGGACTAGTCGGCGGGGAGCTGTTTTTT. Its translation is CASSKGLVGGELFF.

For this clone: The sample holds other DNA sequences that translate to the same CDR3. The genes are TRBV9 and TRBJ2-3; D gene unclear. Trimming removed 0 bases from V and 6 bases from J, with 11 bases in between. This CDR3 has 14 amino acids. Germline V gene data show CDR1 as SGDLS and CDR2 as YYNGEE. The CDR3 nucleotides read TGTGCCAGCAGCGTAGGACAACTCACGGATACGCAGTATTTT. Translated, it gives CASSVGQLTDTQYF.

There are a few counts of this clone. The V call is TRBV2, the J call TRBJ2-7, with D maybe TRBD2 (6 bases). The germline CDR1 and CDR2 sequences are SNHLY and FYNNEI. The CDR3 consists of 14 residues. Trimming removed 8 bases from V and 0 bases from J, with 14 bases in between. The CDR3 is CASDVSGSSYEQYF. CDR3 DNA sequence: TGTGCCAGCGACGTTAGCGGAAGCTCCTACGAGCAGTACTTC.

The J gene is TRBJ1-2, the V gene TRBV2; TRBD1 matches at 7 bases. The CDR3 loop spans 14 amino acids. The germline gives CDR1 SNHLY, CDR2 FYNNEI. V gave up 4 bases and J gave up 4 bases; unmatched junction bases: 6. CDR3 sequence (DNA): TGTGCCAGCAGTGTTCTCCGGGACAGCTATGGCTACACCTTC. Protein sequence: CASSVLRDSYGYTF.

The chain links TRBV7-6 to TRBJ2-7; the D is unclear. This CDR3 is built from 15 residues. With 6 bases removed from V and 0 bases from J, the gap between germline ends came to 15 bases. Germline assignment: CDR1 SGHVS and CDR2 FNYEAQ. CDR3 protein: CASSQDGGASYEQYF. The CDR3 DNA reads TGTGCCAGCAGTCAGGACGGTGGAGCCTCCTACGAGCAGTACTTC.

This clone has just one count. V and J are TRBV7-9 and TRBJ1-2, with 7 bases that match TRBD1. Germline CDR1 SEHNR, CDR2 FQNEAQ (reference sequence). The CDR3 covers 17 residues. With V trimmed by 5 bases and J by 0 bases, 12 bases remained unmatched. Here the CDR3 DNA reads TGTGCCAGCAGCATTCCGGGACAGCCGCTTACTAACTATGGCTACACCTTC. Amino acids: CASSIPGQPLTNYGYTF. Based on the CDR3 plus reference TRBV7-9 and TRBJ1-2, the full variable domain is DTGVSQNPRHKITKRGQNVTFRCDPISEHNRLYWYRQTLGQGPEFLTYFQNEAQLEKSRLLSDRFSAERPKGSFSTLEIQRTEQGDSAMYLCASSIPGQPLTNYGYTFGSGTRLTVV.

This clone was seen more than once but under ten times. The V call is TRBV6-1, the J call TRBJ1-2, with D hard to call. Trimming shortened V by 2 bases and J by 2 bases, and 12 bases separated the two germline ends. The CDR3 has 15 residues. Germline V gives CDR1 MNHNS, CDR2 SASEGT. The CDR3 is CASSETAGGNYGYTF. The CDR3 DNA follows: TGTGCCAGCAGTGAAACGGCAGGAGGAAACTATGGCTACACCTTC.

The chain couples TRBV7-2 to TRBJ2-2, with D possibly called TRBD1 or TRBD2 (5 bases each). The CDR3 runs to 15 residues. V was pared by 3 bases and J by 7 bases, with 15 bases between. CDR1 is SGHTA and CDR2 is FQGNSA in the germline V gene. The CDR3 loop is CASSFTGTKGGELFF. In DNA, the CDR3 is TGTGCCAGCAGCTTCACGGGGACGAAAGGCGGGGAGCTGTTTTTT. Looking up the rest from reference TRBV7-2 and TRBJ2-2 gives the full variable domain: GAGVSQSPSNKVTEKGKDVELRCDPISGHTALYWYRQSLGQGLEFLIYFQGNSAPDKSGLPSDRFSAERTGGSVSTLTIQRTQQEDSAVYLCASSFTGTKGGELFFGEGSRLTVL.

J is TRBJ2-7 and V is TRBV7-2; 10 nucleotides line up with TRBD2. The germline V gene encodes CDR1 SGHTA and CDR2 FQGNSA. The junction had 13 bases not matched to a gene; V was cut back by 3 bases and J by 5 bases. The CDR3 totals 17 residues. The CDR3 spells CASSLQLAGSGRHEQYF. The DNA of the CDR3 is TGTGCCAGCAGCTTGCAACTAGCGGGGAGTGGGCGACACGAGCAGTACTTC.

V gene TRBV6-4 combines with J gene TRBJ1-2, with D perhaps matching TRBD1 (5 bases). Germline loops: CDR1 MRHNA, CDR2 SNTAGT. Trimming removed 6 bases at V and 7 bases at J, with 24 bases between. This CDR3 region has 16 residues. CDR3 region: CASSLEAGGVGFGYTF. The CDR3 nucleotides are TGTGCCAGCAGCCTCGAGGCCGGGGGAGTCGGATTTGGCTACACCTTC.

This chain links TRBV6-5 with TRBJ2-7; D is tentatively TRBD1 or TRBD2 (5 bases each). The V end was cut by 4 bases, the J end by 2 bases, with 12 bases between. Germline lookup yields CDR1 MNHEY and CDR2 SVGAGI. The CDR3 length is 14 residues. In nucleotides, the CDR3 is TGTGCCAGCAGTTTCCGGGACGGCCCCTACGAGCAGTACTTC. Translation gives CASSFRDGPYEQYF.